Listed here is a single T cell receptor (beta chain). The sample holds a few counts of this clonotype. The target of this receptor is not known. The record has no base qualities; no much larger clone is one base away. This specimen belongs to a study of blood T cells in healthy people across ages (dated by TCRdb to the mid-2010s). Background on the whole study: In model experiments, template switching captured roughly one uniquely barcoded TCR beta cDNA molecule for every two T cells. To track age-related changes in TCR beta repertoire diversity, the study relied on deep sequencing normalized with unique cDNA molecular identifiers. The donors were split into four age groups: young (average around 15 years), middle-aged (about 40), aged (62) and long-lived (under 85). To avoid experimental bias, donors of different ages were randomly spread across the sequencing lanes. Using the same blood draw, the study looked at two additional independent replicas of 1 million unique cDNA reads for two donors, one aged 18 to 30 and the other aged 80 or older. Broad study findings and their caveats: Compared with the aged group, the long-lived group had more naive CD4+ T cells, fewer expanded clones and increased TCR diversity, a pattern suggesting age selection. As age increased, observed TCR beta diversity per million T cells dropped in a roughly linear way, and a significant reduction was already evident by age 40. The CMV infection status of donors was not known, potentially confounding age-related changes in expanded clonotypes. Because profiling used bulk unsorted PBMCs, naive and antigen-experienced compartments could not be compared conclusively. Estimates of total diversity based on one million sequenced T cells were regarded as lower bounds and as underestimates. There was a strong correlation between observed TCR beta diversity and the percentage of naive T cells measured by flow cytometry.

Library prep was done by 5' RACE. TCRdb names Illumina HiSeq 2500 as the instrument used. A second PCR of roughly 7 to 12 cycles was run with a J-beta primer mix and a sample-barcoded 5' primer. Each TCR beta cDNA molecule received a unique molecular identifier from a template-switch 5' adaptor carrying 12 random nucleotides. At least 3 million CDR3-containing paired-end reads were obtained from each sample. First-strand cDNA synthesis was performed from all RNA using the Mint cDNA synthesis kit, with priming by a TRBC-specific oligonucleotide. After uracil-DNA glycosylase treatment, a first 18-cycle PCR used universal primers M1SS and BC2_uni_R on all cDNA. The study's own analysis went as follows. For normalization, 1 million high-quality reads were randomly selected from each sample, with every read carrying a distinct molecular identifier. Instead of being binned into consensus sequences, reads with shared molecular identifiers were discarded. MiTCR, set to a Q25 quality threshold and the strictest error-elimination algorithm, was used for CDR3 identification, clonotype clustering and error correction. A nonparametric unseen species model with Euler transformation was used to estimate lower-bound total TCR beta diversity. TCRdb took the public reads, trimmed them with fastp at Q25, ran MiXCR for clone calling and kept in-frame beta chains. A single entry per CDR3 protein holds the most common genes and DNA from its merged rows. The V and J calls, along with clone size, are taken from TCRdb and not from the paper's own processing. This sample gives approximately 800,000 distinct CDR3 sequences in total; approximately 60% of them show up just once. The ten top clones hold 20% to 30% of the sample.

CDR1 and CDR2 are drawn from the germline V gene: MGHDK, SYGVNS. The germline V end is reduced by 6 bases and the J end by 2 bases; junction bases left unmatched: 6. The CDR3 contains 14 residues, cysteine and phenylalanine counted. The DNA shown is the 42-base CDR3, in frame from base 1. Systemically healthy Caucasian individuals from Russia, over 30 in total and aged roughly 6 to 95 years, were included as donors. Ten milliliters of peripheral blood were drawn from each donor into EDTA-treated Vacutainer tubes. Ficoll-Paque density-gradient centrifugation was used to isolate PBMCs, with at least 7 million obtained per sample. Trizol reagent was used to extract total RNA from PBMCs, with at least 5 micrograms per sample. The percentages of naive CD45RAhigh/CD27high T cells were determined by flow cytometry on a PBMC aliquot from every donor.

The sequencing sample was made of blood. The TCR was taken from a man aged 35 to 55 in good health. The chain uses TRBV25-1 and TRBJ2-7, and 8 junctional nucleotides match TRBD2. The CDR3 region: CASRAREGTYEQYF. The DNA sequence is given as TGTGCCAGCAGGGCCCGGGAGGGTACCTACGAGCAGTACTTC.